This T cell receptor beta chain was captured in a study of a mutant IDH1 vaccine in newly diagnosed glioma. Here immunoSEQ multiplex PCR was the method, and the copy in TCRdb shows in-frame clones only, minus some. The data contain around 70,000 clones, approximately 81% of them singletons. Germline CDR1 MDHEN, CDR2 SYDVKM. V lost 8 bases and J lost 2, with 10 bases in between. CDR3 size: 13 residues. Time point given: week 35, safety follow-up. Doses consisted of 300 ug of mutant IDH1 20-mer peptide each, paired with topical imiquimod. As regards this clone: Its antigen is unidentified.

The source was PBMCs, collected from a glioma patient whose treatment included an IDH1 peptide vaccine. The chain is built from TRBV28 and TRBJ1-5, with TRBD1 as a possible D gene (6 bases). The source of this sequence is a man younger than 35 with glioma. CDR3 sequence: CASHGGGNQPQHF. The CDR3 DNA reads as TGTGCCAGCCATGGGGGCGGCAATCAGCCCCAGCATTTT.